One and the same sample provided the 2 T cell receptor beta chains below, sequenced in a study of shared clonotypes between healthy human individuals. Assay used: immunoSEQ multiplex PCR; TCRdb lists only in-frame clones, some missing. Among approximately 1.5 million clones listed, approximately 98% were seen once. Sequenced sample: naive CD4+ T cells sorted from blood. Subset of the sample: CD45RA+ positively selected. All receptors come from a young man in good health.

This clone occurred once. The chain combines TRBV6-6 with TRBJ2-2, with TRBD1 matching over 9 bases. CDR1 and CDR2 (germline): MNHNY, SVGAGI (reference sequence). V shed 0 bases and J 4 bases; nucleotides not matched to a gene: 3. The length of the CDR3 is 16 residues. The CDR3 DNA follows: TGTGCCAGCAGTTACTCGGGACAGGGCCCCACCGGGGAGCTGTTTTTT. It encodes CASSYSGQGPTGELFF.

The rearrangement links TRBV6-1 to TRBJ2-7, with D possibly matching TRBD2 (5 bases). The germline V and J ends were trimmed by 7 bases and 1 base, with 17 bases remaining between them. CDR3 size: 15 residues. The germline V gene encodes CDR1 MNHNS and CDR2 SASEGT. The CDR3 region is CASTRSKRGSYEQYF. Written as DNA, the CDR3 is TGTGCCAGCACCCGGAGCAAACGGGGATCCTACGAGCAGTACTTC.